The T cell receptor (beta chain) under discussion was sequenced for a study of T cells in Graves' hyperthyroidism and ophthalmopathy. Amplified TCR beta CDR3 regions came from RNA transcripts. HTBI primers drove first-round RT-PCR of the TCR CDR3. TCRdb reprocessed the multiplex PCR reads with MiXCR, giving one entry per CDR3 protein. The table has nearly 600,000 distinct CDR3 sequences, about 15% seen once; the top ten hold roughly 6.2%. Study-level results: Most thyroid clonotypes expanded above 0.001 were also detected in blood.

It was over 9.5 ml of fresh peripheral blood that supplied the PBMCs. This clonotype has ten or more counts. The target antigen is unknown. Deletions cut 3 bases from V and 10 bases from J, with 12 bases between. This CDR3 is built from 13 residues. Germline-derived CDR1 and CDR2 are SGHVS and FNYEAQ. The chain links TRBV7-6 to TRBJ1-4; the D gene is possibly TRBD1 (5 bases). Sequencing used blood. The TCR comes from a woman under 40 with Graves' hyperthyroidism that later progressed to Graves' ophthalmopathy. CDR3 nucleotide sequence: TGTGCCAGCAGCTTGGGGGGAACAGCAAAACTGTTTTTT. Translation: CASSLGGTAKLFF.